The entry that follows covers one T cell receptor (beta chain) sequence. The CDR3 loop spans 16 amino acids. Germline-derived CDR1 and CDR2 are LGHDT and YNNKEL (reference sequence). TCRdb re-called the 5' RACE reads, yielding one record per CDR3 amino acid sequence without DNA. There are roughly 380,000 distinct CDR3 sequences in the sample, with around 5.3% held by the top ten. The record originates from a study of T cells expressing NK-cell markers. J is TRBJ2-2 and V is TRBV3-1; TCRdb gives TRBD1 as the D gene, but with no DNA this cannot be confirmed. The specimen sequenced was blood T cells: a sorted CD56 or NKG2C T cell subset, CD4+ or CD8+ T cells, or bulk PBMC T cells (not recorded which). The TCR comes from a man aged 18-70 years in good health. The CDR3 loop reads CASSRGWTLRTGELFF.